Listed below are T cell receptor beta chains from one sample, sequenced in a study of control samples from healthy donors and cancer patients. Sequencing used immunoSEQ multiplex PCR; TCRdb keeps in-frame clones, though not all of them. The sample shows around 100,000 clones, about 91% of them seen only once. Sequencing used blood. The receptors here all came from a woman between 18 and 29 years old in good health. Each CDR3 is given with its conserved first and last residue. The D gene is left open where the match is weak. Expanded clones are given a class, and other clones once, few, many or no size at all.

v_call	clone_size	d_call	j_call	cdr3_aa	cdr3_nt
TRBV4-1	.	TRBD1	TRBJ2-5	CASSPGGAPETQYF	TGCGCCAGCAGCCCAGGGGGCGCCCCGGAGACCCAGTACTTC
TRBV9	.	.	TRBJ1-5	CASSAGTGNQPQHF	TGTGCCAGCAGCGCCGGGACGGGGAATCAGCCCCAGCATTTT
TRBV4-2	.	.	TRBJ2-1	CASSQDLVTRRANEQFF	TGTGCCAGCAGCCAAGATTTAGTTACGAGGAGGGCTAATGAGCAGTTCTTC
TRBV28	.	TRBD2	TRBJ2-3	CASIPSGGPGDTQYF	TGTGCCAGCATACCTAGCGGGGGGCCGGGAGATACGCAGTATTTT
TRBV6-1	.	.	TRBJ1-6	CASSDADRTVSSPLHF	TGTGCCAGCAGTGATGCCGACAGGACTGTAAGTTCACCCCTCCACTTT
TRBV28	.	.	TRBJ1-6	CASSFGHPRSPLHF	TGTGCCAGCAGTTTTGGTCACCCCAGGTCACCCCTCCACTTT
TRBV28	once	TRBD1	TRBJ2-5	CASSLGFRGTGYQETQYF	TGTGCCAGCAGTTTAGGGTTCCGGGGGACAGGGTACCAAGAGACCCAGTACTTC
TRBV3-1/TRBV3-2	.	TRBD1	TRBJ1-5	CASSHGTDDQPQHF	TGTGCCAGCAGCCACGGGACAGATGATCAGCCCCAGCATTTT
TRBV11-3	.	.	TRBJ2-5	CASSFSSQETQYF	TGTGCCAGCAGCTTCTCCAGCCAAGAGACCCAGTACTTC
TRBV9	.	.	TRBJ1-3	CASSPLFAGNTIYF	TGTGCCAGCAGCCCTCTCTTCGCTGGAAACACCATATATTTT